Listed here is a single T cell receptor beta chain. The sample comes from a study of control samples from healthy donors and cancer patients. Repertoires were generated with immunoSEQ multiplex PCR, while TCRdb's copy carries only in-frame clones and drops some. The profile shows about 80,000 clones, around nine tenths of them singletons. The sequencing input was blood. The TCR originated in a man aged 50-59 years in good health.

The CDR3 here is CASSFRTSGYYNEQFF. CDR3 nucleotide sequence: TGTGCCAGCAGCTTCAGGACTAGCGGATACTACAATGAGCAGTTCTTC. This sequence joins TRBV11-2 and TRBJ2-1; 10 nucleotides line up with TRBD2. The CDR3 totals 16 residues. J was trimmed by 3 bases and V by 3 bases; bases with no gene match: 5. Germline assignment: CDR1 SGHAT and CDR2 FQNNGV. The full variable domain, in which reference TRBV11-2 and TRBJ2-1 provide the parts outside the CDR3, is EAGVAQSPRYKIIEKRQSVAFWCNPISGHATLYWYQQILGQGPKLLIQFQNNGVVDDSQLPKDRFSAERLKGVDSTLKIQPAKLEDSAVYLCASSFRTSGYYNEQFFGPGTRLTVL.